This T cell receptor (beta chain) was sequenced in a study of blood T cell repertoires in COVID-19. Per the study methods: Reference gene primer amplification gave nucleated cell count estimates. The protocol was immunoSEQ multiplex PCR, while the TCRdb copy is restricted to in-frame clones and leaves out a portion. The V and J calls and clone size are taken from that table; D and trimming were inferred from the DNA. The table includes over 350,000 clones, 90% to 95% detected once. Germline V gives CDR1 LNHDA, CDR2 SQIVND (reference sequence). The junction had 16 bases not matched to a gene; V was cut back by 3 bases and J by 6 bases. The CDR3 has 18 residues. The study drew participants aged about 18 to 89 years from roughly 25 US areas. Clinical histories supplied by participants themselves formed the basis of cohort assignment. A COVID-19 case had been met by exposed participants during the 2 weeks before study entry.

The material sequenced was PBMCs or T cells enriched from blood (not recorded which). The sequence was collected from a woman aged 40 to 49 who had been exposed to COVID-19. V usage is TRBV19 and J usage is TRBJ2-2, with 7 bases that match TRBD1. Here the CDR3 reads CASSMTGISTTSAGELFF. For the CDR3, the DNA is TGTGCCAGTAGTATGACAGGGATATCAACTACGTCGGCCGGGGAGCTGTTTTTT.